This T cell receptor beta chain is from a study of OX40 agonist ivuxolimab in advanced cancers. Study in general: Partial responses occurred in Three dose-escalation patients, one with hepatocellular carcinoma and two with cutaneous melanoma.

Trimming stripped 3 bases from V and 9 bases from J, with 18 bases between. Germline CDR1 reads SEHNR; CDR2 reads FQNEAQ (reference sequence). The CDR3 is 14 amino acids. Profiling relied on immunoSEQ multiplex PCR, and the TCRdb table lists in-frame clones only, not all of them. The data contain roughly 45,000 clones, 88% of them singletons. This clone has only a few counts. The TCR comes from an adult with an advanced solid tumor such as melanoma, head and neck, liver or kidney cancer. The specimen was CD4+ or CD8+ T cells sorted from blood, collected in a trial of the OX40 agonist ivuxolimab. This chain uses TRBV7-9 with TRBJ2-7; maybe TRBD1 (6 bases). In nucleotides, the CDR3 is TGTGCCAGCAGCTTCCGGGACACCCGCGGAGGGCAGTACTTC. It specifies CASSFRDTRGGQYF. Supplemented by reference TRBV7-9 and TRBJ2-7, the full variable domain reads DTGVSQNPRHKITKRGQNVTFRCDPISEHNRLYWYRQTLGQGPEFLTYFQNEAQLEKSRLLSDRFSAERPKGSFSTLEIQRTEQGDSAMYLCASSFRDTRGGQYFGPGTRLTVT.